The T cell receptor (beta chain) under discussion was sequenced for a study of shared clonotypes between healthy human individuals. CD8 cells regarded as naive lacked CD45RO, were positively chosen for CCR7, and omitted terminally differentiated effector memory CD45RA+ cells. General study findings and limits: Measured sharing among donors was expected to vary with sequencing depth. Clonotypes shared by all four sorted-subset donors had higher generation probabilities than non-shared clonotypes.

The DNA input per sorted-subset replicate PCR was about 190 ng, corresponding to 25,000 to 30,000 T cell genomes. TCRdb's copy holds only in-frame clones and misses some; the assay was immunoSEQ multiplex PCR. The data show 2 million to 2.5 million clones, approximately 94% seen once. Germline CDR1 is SEHNR and CDR2 is FQNEAQ (reference sequence). Trimming took off 1 base at V and 3 bases at J, with 6 bases between the two ends. CDR3 size: 13 residues. This clone was seen a handful of times. The antigen remains undetermined. Specimen: naive CD8+ T cells from PBMCs. This chain uses TRBV7-9 with TRBJ1-2; no clear D gene. The clonotype originates from a man younger than 35 in good health. Some clones in this sample may be carry-over from other donors' samples. The CDR3 loop is CASSLDTDYGYTF. The CDR3 region has the DNA TGTGCCAGCAGCTTAGACACGGACTATGGCTACACCTTC.